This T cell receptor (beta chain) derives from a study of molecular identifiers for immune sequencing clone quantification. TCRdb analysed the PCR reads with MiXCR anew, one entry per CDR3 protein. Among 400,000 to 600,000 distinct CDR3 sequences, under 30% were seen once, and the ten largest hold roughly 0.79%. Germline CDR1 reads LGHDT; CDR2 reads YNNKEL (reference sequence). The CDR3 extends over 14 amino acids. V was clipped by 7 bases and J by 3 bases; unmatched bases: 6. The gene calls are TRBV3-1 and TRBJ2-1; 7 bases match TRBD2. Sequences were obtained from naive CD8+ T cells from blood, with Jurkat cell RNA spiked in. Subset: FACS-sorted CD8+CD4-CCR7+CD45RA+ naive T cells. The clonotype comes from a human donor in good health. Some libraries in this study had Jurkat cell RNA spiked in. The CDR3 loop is CASNSLADYNEQFF. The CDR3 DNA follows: TGTGCCAGCAATTCGCTAGCGGACTACAATGAGCAGTTCTTC.